A selection of T cell receptor beta chains follows, all from one sample in a study of naive and memory T cell subsets. TCRdb re-called the UMI-ligation and nested PCR reads with MiXCR, one entry per CDR3 protein. This sample has around 90,000 distinct CDR3 sequences, with 7% found just once. Input material: central memory CD4+ T cells from blood. These receptor sequences come from a human donor in good health. CDR3s include the opening cysteine and the closing phenylalanine or tryptophan. The D gene is left open where the match is weak.

>TRBD2|TRBV11-2|TRBJ2-7
CASSLGGSFVLYF
>-|TRBV14|TRBJ1-1
CASSQEATNTEAFF
>TRBD1|TRBV7-8|TRBJ1-5
CASSLGNRGLSQPQHF
>TRBD2|TRBV29-1|TRBJ2-6
CSVVGGSGGVLTF
>-|TRBV6-2/TRBV6-3|TRBJ2-6
CASMLWGGSGANVLTF
>-|TRBV12-3/TRBV12-4|TRBJ1-6
CASRLGGNNSPLHF
>-|TRBV12-3/TRBV12-4|TRBJ1-4
CASSRDMGEKLFF
>-|TRBV20-1|TRBJ1-5
CSARLVRHSNQPQHF
>-|TRBV4-3|TRBJ2-3
CASSQDLTSTDTQYF
>-|TRBV20-1|TRBJ1-5
CSARVAARTISNQPQHF
>TRBD2|TRBV20-1|TRBJ2-5
CSATLGTRSGTQYF
>TRBD1|TRBV28|TRBJ2-7
CASNSLRDRGRGVYEQYF
>TRBD1|TRBV18|TRBJ2-3
CASSGQEVTDTQYF
>-|TRBV6-6|TRBJ2-5
CASRALETQYF
>-|TRBV7-9|TRBJ1-2
CASSLAVPSGLSYGYTF
>-|TRBV3-1|TRBJ1-6
CASSQGRGENSPLHF
>-|TRBV5-4|TRBJ2-5
CASSLASTGQETQYF
>-|TRBV29-1|TRBJ2-1
CSVLRRTASYNEQFF
>TRBD2|TRBV9|TRBJ2-3
CASSVAGGRASDTQYF
>-|TRBV11-3|TRBJ2-7
CASSRRPDRVSYEQYF
>-|TRBV21-1|TRBJ1-2
CASRTGGSYGYTF
>-|TRBV7-4|TRBJ2-7
CASSLALEVRQPYEQYF
>TRBD1|TRBV27|TRBJ1-2
CASSLTGNYGYTF
>-|TRBV10-3|TRBJ2-5
CAAGTGLQETQYF
>-|TRBV2|TRBJ1-5
CASSGGTHRNQPQHF
>-|TRBV20-1|TRBJ2-1
CSARSAGARSYNEQFF
>-|TRBV18|TRBJ1-1
CASSPAPGMNTEAFF
>-|TRBV12-3/TRBV12-4|TRBJ1-2
CASSLAGAKDGYTF
>TRBD1|TRBV6-6|TRBJ2-3
CASRLQGAADTQYF
>-|TRBV5-6|TRBJ2-1
CASSIPGSSYNEQFF
>-|TRBV20-1|TRBJ1-5
CSASPGDSNQPQHF
>TRBD1|TRBV5-4|TRBJ1-6
CASRIRTGRSPIHF
>TRBD2|TRBV5-4|TRBJ2-1
CASSLGGGGAGNEQFF
>-|TRBV7-2|TRBJ2-7
CASSSRTVAFEQYF
>-|TRBV29-1|TRBJ2-3
CSVRTEVWDTQYF
>-|TRBV7-9|TRBJ2-7
CASSYFTSPSYEQYF
>-|TRBV7-9|TRBJ1-4
CASSPSLTVRTNEKLFF
>-|TRBV10-3|TRBJ2-5
CAISGAAQETQYF
>-|TRBV20-1|TRBJ1-1
CSALGARNTEAFF
>TRBD2|TRBV20-1|TRBJ2-1
CSATYPGGHGQFF
>-|TRBV10-3|TRBJ2-2
CAIGRDSGRELFF
>-|TRBV19|TRBJ2-3
CASRGVPGDTQYF
>-|TRBV11-2|TRBJ1-1
CASSLDRSRGNTEAFF
>TRBD1|TRBV6-2/TRBV6-3|TRBJ1-1
CASSWPDRGPNTEAFF
>TRBD1|TRBV6-6|TRBJ2-5
CASNGQAKETQYF
>-|TRBV7-2|TRBJ2-3
CASSPQAVAMDTQYF
>-|TRBV6-2/TRBV6-3|TRBJ2-6
CASTYQNSGANVLTF
>-|TRBV7-2|TRBJ1-1
CASSLVEGVNTEAFF
>-|TRBV7-3|TRBJ2-5
CASSSQAGSETQYF
>-|TRBV5-1|TRBJ2-5
CASSLPPGQETQYF
>-|TRBV7-9|TRBJ1-3
CASISGGSTIYF
>-|TRBV4-3|TRBJ2-5
CASSQERTASETQYF
>-|TRBV3-1|TRBJ1-1
CASSQGRTEAFF
>-|TRBV11-3|TRBJ1-6
CASRGPGDSPLHF
>-|TRBV6-6|TRBJ1-5
CASSDWGRGQPQHF
>-|TRBV20-1|TRBJ1-5
CSATRDINQPQHF
>-|TRBV7-3|TRBJ2-1
CASSLKVGKAQFF
>-|TRBV20-1|TRBJ1-1
CSAIVSMNTEAFF
>-|TRBV16|TRBJ1-5
CASSQSGGEQPQHF